The entry below gives a single T cell receptor (beta chain) sequence along with its context. The antigen is unknown. Sequencing used immunoSEQ multiplex PCR; TCRdb keeps in-frame clones, though not all of them. The data hold over 25,000 clones, with 82% observed a single time. Germline assignment: CDR1 SGHDT and CDR2 YYEEEE. Between the trimmed V and J ends, which lost 4 bases and 8 bases, there was a span of 15 bases. CDR3 length equals 14 residues. The sample is drawn from a study of PD-1 blockade in classical Hodgkin lymphoma. With no exception, relapse followed autologous stem cell transplantation in all patients, and brentuximab vedotin exposure varied. The study, taken as a whole, reports: Baseline diversity in complete responders resembled that of newly diagnosed patients. Lower baseline TCR diversity was reported for newly diagnosed patients than for healthy donors.

Sequenced material: peripheral blood mononuclear cells (PBMCs), taken before the second cycle of nivolumab. This receptor was obtained from a human donor with classical Hodgkin lymphoma. The chain is built from TRBV5-6 and TRBJ1-4, with a weak D call TRBD1 (5 bases). This chain's CDR3 is CASSTGLGLEKLFF. CDR3 nucleotide sequence: TGTGCCAGCAGCACGGGGCTTGGACTCGAAAAACTGTTTTTT.